Listed below are T cell receptor beta chains from one sample, sequenced in a study of post-analysis software for immune sequencing data. MiXCR was run by TCRdb on the PCR reads, yielding one entry per CDR3 protein. The sample shows more than 450,000 distinct CDR3 sequences, 44% of them seen only once. Sequencing was carried out using blood. The receptors here all came from a girl aged 10 to 17 with multiple sclerosis. Both conserved end residues are part of each CDR3. Each record gives: V gene, clone size, CDR3 length, J gene, D gene, CDR3 protein, CDR3 DNA. D genes are given only for firm matches. Size values are once, few and many counts, or a class for expanded clones, and some rows have none.

>TRBV29-1|few|13|TRBJ1-4|.
CSGARDGNEKLFF
TGCAGCGGGGCACGGGACGGTAATGAAAAACTGTTTTTT
>TRBV12-3/TRBV12-4|.|15|TRBJ1-2|.
CASSLNWKRFHGYTF
TGTGCCAGCAGTTTAAATTGGAAGAGGTTCCATGGCTACACCTTC
>TRBV7-9|few|12|TRBJ2-3|.
CASSSTPDTQYF
TGTGCCAGCAGCTCTACACCAGATACGCAGTATTTT
>TRBV5-1|many|15|TRBJ2-7|.
CASSLRQGGSYEQYF
TGCGCCAGCAGCTTGCGGCAGGGTGGCTCCTACGAGCAGTACTTC
>TRBV19|.|15|TRBJ2-7|.
CASRAMGGDTLEQYF
TGTGCCAGTAGAGCGATGGGTGGGGACACCCTCGAGCAGTACTTC
>TRBV29-1|.|13|TRBJ2-1|.
CSVEGPVPYEQFF
TGCAGCGTTGAAGGACCGGTCCCCTATGAGCAGTTCTTC
>TRBV28|few|13|TRBJ1-1|TRBD1
CASTTGQNTEAFF
TGTGCCAGCACGACAGGGCAGAACACTGAAGCTTTCTTT
>TRBV6-5|.|13|TRBJ2-4|.
CASSYGQGNIQYF
TGTGCCAGCAGTTACGGCCAGGGAAACATTCAGTACTTC
>TRBV19|.|13|TRBJ2-3|.
CASSTGPRDTQYF
TGTGCCAGTAGTACCGGGCCAAGGGATACGCAGTATTTT
>TRBV3-1|.|13|TRBJ1-2|.
CASSQDRSQGYTF
TGTGCCAGCAGCCAAGACAGGTCCCAGGGCTACACCTTC
>TRBV19|.|14|TRBJ1-1|.
CASSIDLENTEAFF
TGTGCCAGTAGTATAGATCTCGAGAACACTGAAGCTTTCTTT
>TRBV5-1|few|16|TRBJ2-2|TRBD2
CASSLEGSGSAGELFF
TGCGCCAGCAGCTTGGAAGGTAGCGGGAGCGCCGGGGAGCTGTTTTTT
>TRBV7-2|.|15|TRBJ1-5|.
CASSLGGGSNQPQHF
TGTGCCAGCAGCTTAGGAGGGGGAAGCAATCAGCCCCAGCATTTT
>TRBV20-1|.|13|TRBJ2-7|.
CSAFGHSYNEQYF
TGCAGTGCTTTTGGACATTCCTACAATGAGCAGTACTTC
>TRBV15|.|13|TRBJ2-1|.
CATLRAGNNEQFF
TGTGCCACCTTACGCGCTGGGAACAATGAGCAGTTCTTC